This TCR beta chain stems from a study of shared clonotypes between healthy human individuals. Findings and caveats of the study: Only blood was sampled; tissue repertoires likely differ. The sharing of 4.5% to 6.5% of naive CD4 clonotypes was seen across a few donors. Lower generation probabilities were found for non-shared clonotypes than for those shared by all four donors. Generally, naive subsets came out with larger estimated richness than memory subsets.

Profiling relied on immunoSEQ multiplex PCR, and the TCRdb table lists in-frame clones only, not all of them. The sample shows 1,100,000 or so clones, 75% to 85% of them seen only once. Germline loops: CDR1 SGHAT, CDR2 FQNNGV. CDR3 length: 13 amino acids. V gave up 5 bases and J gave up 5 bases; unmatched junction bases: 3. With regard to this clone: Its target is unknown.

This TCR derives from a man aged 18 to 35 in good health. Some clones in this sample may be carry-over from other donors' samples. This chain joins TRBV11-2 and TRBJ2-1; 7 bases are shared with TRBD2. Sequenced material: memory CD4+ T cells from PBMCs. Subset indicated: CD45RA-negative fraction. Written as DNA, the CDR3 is TGTGCCAGCAGCCCCGGGAGGCACAATGAGCAGTTCTTC. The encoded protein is CASSPGRHNEQFF.